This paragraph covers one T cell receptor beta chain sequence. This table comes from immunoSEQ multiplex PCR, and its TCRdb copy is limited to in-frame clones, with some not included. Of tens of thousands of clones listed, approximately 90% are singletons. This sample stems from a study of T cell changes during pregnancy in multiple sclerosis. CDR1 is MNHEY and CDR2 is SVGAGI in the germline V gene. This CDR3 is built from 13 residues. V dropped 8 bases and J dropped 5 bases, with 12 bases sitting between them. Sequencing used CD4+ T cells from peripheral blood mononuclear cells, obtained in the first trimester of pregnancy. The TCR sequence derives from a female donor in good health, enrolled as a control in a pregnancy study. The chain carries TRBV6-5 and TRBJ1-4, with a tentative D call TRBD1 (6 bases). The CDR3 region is CASGGRENEKLFF. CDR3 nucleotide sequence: TGTGCCAGCGGGGGCAGAGAGAATGAAAAACTGTTTTTT.